These 25 T cell receptor beta chains were sequenced from one sample in a study of patients and donors after allogeneic stem cell transplantation. MiXCR, run by TCRdb on the RT-PCR reads, gives a single entry per CDR3 protein. Of about a million distinct CDR3 sequences in the sample, roughly 18% were seen once. The material sequenced was blood, either unsorted or a sorted T cell fraction (not recorded which). Source of these receptors: a human donor who was either an allogeneic HSCT recipient or a stem cell or donor lymphocyte infusion donor (not recorded which). It is not recorded whose cells these are; they may come from a transplant donor.

The chain combines TRBV12-3 or TRBV12-4 with TRBJ1-1, with D perhaps TRBD1 (5 bases). Trimming pared 6 bases from V and 5 bases from J, leaving 19 bases between. The CDR3 is made up of 15 amino acids. The CDR3 bases are TGTGCCAGCAGCCCAAAGACAGCCCGCGTAACTGAAGCTTTCTTT. Its protein is CASSPKTARVTEAFF.

This clonotype was seen only a few times. This chain uses TRBV20-1 with TRBJ2-5, with no clear D. This CDR3 has 12 residues. Trimming stripped 3 bases from V and 4 bases from J, with 9 bases between. Germline-derived CDR1 and CDR2 are DFQATT and SNEGSKA (reference sequence). DNA for the CDR3: TGCAGTGCTAGGGCGCACTTAGAGACCCAGTACTTC. Encoded protein: CSARAHLETQYF.

A word on this clonotype: A read error may account for a junction end that differs from germline. The chain uses TRBV6-2 or TRBV6-3 and TRBJ2-7, with a weak D call TRBD1 (6 bases). Germline V CDR1 and CDR2: MNHEY, SVGEGT. CDR3 length: 15 amino acids. The CDR3: CASCYARDNSYEQYF. CDR3 in DNA: TGTGCCAGCTGTTATGCCCGGGACAACTCCTACGAGCAGTACTTC.

The J gene is TRBJ2-2, the V gene TRBV2; 7 positions agree with TRBD2. The CDR3 contains 18 residues. After removal of 4 bases from V and 4 bases from J, the junction contained 15 bases not matched to a gene. Germline CDR1 is SNHLY and CDR2 is FYNNEI. Here the CDR3 DNA reads TGTGCCAGCAGTGGGGTGCATATGGCGGGAGATAGCACCGGGGAGCTGTTTTTT. Residues: CASSGVHMAGDSTGELFF.

This clonotype was counted only a few times. The chain combines TRBV5-1 with TRBJ2-2; 8 bases are shared with TRBD1. CDR3 length equals 15 residues. V shed 3 bases, J shed 3 bases, and the junction held 4 bases outside the gene matches. CDR1 and CDR2 from the germline V gene are SGHRS and YFSETQ. CDR3 residues: CASSSLDRDTGELFF. The DNA of the CDR3 is TGCGCCAGCAGCTCCCTGGACAGGGACACCGGGGAGCTGTTTTTT.

This clonotype has a handful of counts. CDR3 in DNA: TGTGCCAGCAGCCAAGGGCTACGGGACAGCTCTGGAAACACCATATATTTT. Its protein is CASSQGLRDSSGNTIYF. The chain employs TRBV3-1 and TRBJ1-3, with 7 bases lining up with TRBD1. Germline V gene data show CDR1 as LGHDT and CDR2 as YNNKEL (reference sequence). This CDR3 contains 17 residues. V shed 1 base and J 0 bases; nucleotides not matched to a gene: 6.

This clonotype was seen only a few times. The chain employs TRBV4-1 and TRBJ1-3; no clear D gene. The V and J ends lost 6 bases and 0 bases respectively, with 9 bases between them. CDR1 MGHRA and CDR2 YSYEKL come from the germline V gene. The CDR3 is 14 amino acids. The CDR3 spells CASSPGDSGNTIYF. The CDR3 region has the DNA TGCGCCAGCAGTCCTGGGGACTCTGGAAACACCATATATTTT.

This clonotype was seen only a few times. The chain links TRBV12-5 to TRBJ2-3; TRBD1 is a possible D gene (5 bases). V was pared by 0 bases and J by 9 bases, with 10 bases between. The CDR3 runs 13 residues. The germline CDR1 and CDR2 sequences are LGHNT and FRNRAP. The CDR3 is CASGLVGVQTQYF. The CDR3 DNA is TGTGCTAGTGGTTTGGTAGGGGTGCAGACGCAGTATTTT.

This clonotype was seen a few times. This chain connects TRBV7-6 to TRBJ2-3, with TRBD2 matching 10 bases. This CDR3 contains 16 residues. Losses at the gene ends were 2 bases for V and 4 bases for J; bases not matched to a gene: 6. Germline CDR1 and CDR2: SGHVS and FNYEAQ. The CDR3 nucleotides read TGTGCCAGCAGCTTAATAGCGGGAGGCACCCCAGATACGCAGTATTTT. It translates to CASSLIAGGTPDTQYF.

The gene calls are TRBV12-3 or TRBV12-4 and TRBJ2-3, with D maybe TRBD2 (5 bases). Trimming left V 3 bases short and J 2 bases short, with 12 bases between. The CDR3 length is 15 residues. CDR3 region: CASSFVAGDTDTQYF. The CDR3 nucleotides are TGTGCCAGCAGTTTTGTGGCGGGTGACACAGATACGCAGTATTTT.

The gene calls are TRBV27 and TRBJ1-2, with D uncertain. This CDR3 is built from 15 residues. V dropped 2 bases and J dropped 4 bases, with 14 bases sitting between them. Germline V gene sequence: CDR1 MNHEY, CDR2 SMNVEV (reference sequence). CDR3 region: CASSLAGDVGYGYTF. The CDR3 bases are TGTGCCAGCAGTTTAGCCGGGGATGTGGGCTATGGCTACACCTTC.

The chain carries TRBV6-1 and TRBJ1-5, with TRBD1 identical over 8 bases. V was pared by 6 bases and J by 4 bases, with 14 bases of the junction left unmatched. Looked up from germline, CDR1 is MNHNS and CDR2 is SASEGT. This CDR3 is built from 17 residues. The CDR3 region has the DNA TGTGCCAGCAGATCAGACAGGGGAATTAGGGGGAATCAGCCCCAGCATTTT. Its translation: CASRSDRGIRGNQPQHF.

The rearrangement joins TRBV12-3 or TRBV12-4 to TRBJ2-6; weak D call: TRBD2 (5 bases). V dropped 3 bases and J dropped 0 bases, with 6 bases sitting between them. The CDR3 has 15 residues. CDR3 nucleotides: TGTGCCAGCAGTTTGAGGGTCTCTGGGGCCAACGTCCTGACTTTC. Translation: CASSLRVSGANVLTF.

This clonotype was observed many times. This chain joins TRBV29-1 and TRBJ1-5, with D hard to call. The CDR3 loop spans 14 amino acids. Looked up from germline, CDR1 is SQVTM and CDR2 is ANQGSEA. The CDR3 reads CSVISGSGNQPQHF. The CDR3 coding sequence is TGCAGTGTCATTAGTGGGTCGGGCAATCAGCCCCAGCATTTT.

The chain links TRBV30 to TRBJ1-2, with TRBD1 identical over 7 bases. Per germline, CDR1 GTSNPN and CDR2 SVGIG (reference sequence). The V segment lost 5 bases and the J segment 5 bases; nucleotides outside the gene matches: 11. The CDR3 is 14 residues long. CDR3: CAWGRDSPTYGYTF. Written as DNA, the CDR3 is TGTGCCTGGGGTCGGGACAGCCCTACATATGGCTACACCTTC.

There are a few counts of this clonotype. This chain connects TRBV7-2 to TRBJ2-1, with TRBD2 matching 8 bases. V was pared by 0 bases and J by 6 bases, with 7 bases of the junction left unmatched. CDR3 length: 16 residues. Germline V lookup: CDR1 SGHTA, CDR2 FQGNSA. CDR3 residues: CASSLAGLVSRNEQFF. In DNA, the CDR3 is TGTGCCAGCAGCTTAGCGGGACTAGTTTCGCGCAATGAGCAGTTCTTC. Filled out from reference TRBV7-2 and TRBJ2-1, the complete variable domain reads GAGVSQSPSNKVTEKGKDVELRCDPISGHTALYWYRQSLGQGLEFLIYFQGNSAPDKSGLPSDRFSAERTGGSVSTLTIQRTQQEDSAVYLCASSLAGLVSRNEQFFGPGTRLTVL.

This chain connects TRBV6-2 or TRBV6-3 to TRBJ2-2, with no clear D. The CDR3 sequence is 13 residues long. Germline CDR1 and CDR2: MNHEY and SVGEGT. V was pared by 2 bases and J by 7 bases, with 8 bases between. This CDR3 reads CASSYALLGELFF. In DNA, the CDR3 is TGTGCCAGCAGTTACGCACTTCTCGGGGAGCTGTTTTTT.

This clonotype turned up a few times. V gene TRBV5-1 combines with J gene TRBJ2-3; 8 bases match TRBD2. CDR1 SGHRS and CDR2 YFSETQ come from the germline V gene. Trimming cost V 2 bases and J 2 bases; bases outside gene matches: 7. This CDR3 has 16 residues. CDR3 region: CASSLKVAGNTDTQYF. The CDR3 DNA reads TGCGCCAGCAGCTTAAAGGTAGCGGGAAACACAGATACGCAGTATTTT.

This chain connects TRBV3-1 to TRBJ2-7; 9 bases match TRBD1. The CDR3 is made up of 13 amino acids. J was trimmed by 9 bases and V by 5 bases; bases with no gene match: 8. Germline loops: CDR1 LGHDT, CDR2 YNNKEL (reference sequence). CDR3: CASSFGTGYGQYF. In DNA, the CDR3 is TGTGCCAGCAGCTTCGGGACAGGGTATGGGCAGTACTTC.

The chain has TRBV20-1 and TRBJ1-1, with TRBD1 matching over 7 bases. This CDR3 comprises 13 residues. The trim removed 5 bases at V and 0 bases at J, leaving 3 bases unmatched. Germline CDR1 DFQATT, CDR2 SNEGSKA (reference sequence). The CDR3 nucleotides are TGCAGTGCTCCCGGGACAGTGAACACTGAAGCTTTCTTT. Amino acids: CSAPGTVNTEAFF.

This clonotype was recorded a few times. The CDR3 sequence: CSAPGTGGREYGYTF. The CDR3 DNA follows: TGCAGCGCCCCCGGGACAGGGGGAAGGGAATATGGCTACACCTTC. The chain recombines TRBV29-1 with TRBJ1-2; 11 bases match TRBD1. With V trimmed by 7 bases and J by 5 bases, 12 bases remained unmatched. Germline V gene data show CDR1 as SQVTM and CDR2 as ANQGSEA. The CDR3 totals 15 residues.

The chain employs TRBV4-2 and TRBJ1-1; 7 positions agree with TRBD1. The CDR3 totals 18 residues. With 1 base clipped from V and 0 bases from J, the junction kept 11 bases outside the gene matches. CDR1 is LGHNA and CDR2 is YNFKEQ in the germline V gene. CDR3 nucleotide sequence: TGTGCCAGCAGCCAAGTGGGAGAATGGGGACAGATGAACACTGAAGCTTTCTTT. Its translation: CASSQVGEWGQMNTEAFF.

This chain links TRBV12-5 with TRBJ1-1; a possible D gene is TRBD1 (5 bases). Trimming removed 2 bases from V and 12 bases from J, with 13 bases in between. The CDR3 contains 12 residues. Germline V gives CDR1 LGHNT, CDR2 FRNRAP. For the CDR3, the DNA is TGTGCTAGTGGTTTGACCCAGGGAAGATCTTTCTTT. Its protein is CASGLTQGRSFF.

The chain couples TRBV30 to TRBJ2-1; D not resolved. CDR1 GTSNPN and CDR2 SVGIG come from the germline V gene (reference sequence). The V end was cut by 2 bases, the J end by 5 bases, with 4 bases between. This CDR3 contains 11 residues. The CDR3 DNA is TGTGCCTGGAGTACAGACAATGAGCAGTTCTTC. Translating it yields CAWSTDNEQFF.

This clonotype was found a few times. The J gene is TRBJ2-3, the V gene TRBV11-2; no clear D gene. V was clipped by 4 bases and J by 0 bases, with 11 bases between them. There are 15 residues in the CDR3. CDR1 SGHAT and CDR2 FQNNGV come from the germline V gene. CDR3 sequence (DNA): TGTGCCAGCAGCTACTGGACGGCTAGCACAGATACGCAGTATTTT. Encoded protein: CASSYWTASTDTQYF.